This T cell receptor (beta chain) was recovered during a study of T-cell memory formation after mild COVID-19. About the study: Largely donor-specific sequence clusters came from a couple of donors.

From the 5' RACE reads, TCRdb called clonotypes with MiXCR, one entry per CDR3 protein. Here the sample spans 45,000 to 65,000 distinct CDR3 sequences, 9.5% being singletons. The germline CDR1 and CDR2 sequences are MNHEY and SVGAGI. The CDR3 is 14 amino acids. The V end was cut by 6 bases, the J end by 0 bases, with 11 bases between. Broader study findings: Contracting clones localized mainly to CM and EM when CD4+ and mainly to EMRA when CD8+. Some clones that responded turned up in pre-infection memory, which suggests that cross-reactive memory joined in. CD4/CD8 balance held among clones contracting day 15 to 85, and later expanders leaned CD4+.

This clonotype was seen only a few times. Its antigen is as yet unknown. This clonotype originated in a young man who had mild COVID-19 (a few samples of this study predate the infection). Cell type and time point are not known. This chain uses TRBV6-5 with TRBJ1-1; D possibly corresponds to TRBD1 (5 bases). Sequencing was performed on PBMCs or a T cell subset sorted from them (not recorded which). The DNA of the CDR3 is TGTGCCAGCAGGAGGGGCGGCTTGAACACTGAAGCTTTCTTT. Translating gives CASRRGGLNTEAFF.